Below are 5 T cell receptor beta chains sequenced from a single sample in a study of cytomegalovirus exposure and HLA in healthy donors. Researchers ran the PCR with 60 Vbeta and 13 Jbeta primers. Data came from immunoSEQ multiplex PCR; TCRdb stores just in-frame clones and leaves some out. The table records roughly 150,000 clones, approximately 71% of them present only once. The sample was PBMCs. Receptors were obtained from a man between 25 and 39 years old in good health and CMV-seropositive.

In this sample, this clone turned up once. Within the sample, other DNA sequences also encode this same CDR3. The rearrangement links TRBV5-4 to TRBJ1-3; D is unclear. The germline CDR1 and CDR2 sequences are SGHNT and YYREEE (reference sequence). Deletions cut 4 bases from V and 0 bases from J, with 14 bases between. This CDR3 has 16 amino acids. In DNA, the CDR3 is TGTGCCAGCAGCGATGGACTTAACGGCTCTGGAAACACCATATATTTT. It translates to CASSDGLNGSGNTIYF.

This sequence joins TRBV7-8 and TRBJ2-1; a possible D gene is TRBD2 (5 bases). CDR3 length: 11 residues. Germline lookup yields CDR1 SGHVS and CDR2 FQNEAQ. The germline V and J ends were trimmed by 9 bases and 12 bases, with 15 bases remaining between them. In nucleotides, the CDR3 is TGTGCCAGTTCCAAGGGCAGCGGGCAGTTCTTC. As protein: CASSKGSGQFF.

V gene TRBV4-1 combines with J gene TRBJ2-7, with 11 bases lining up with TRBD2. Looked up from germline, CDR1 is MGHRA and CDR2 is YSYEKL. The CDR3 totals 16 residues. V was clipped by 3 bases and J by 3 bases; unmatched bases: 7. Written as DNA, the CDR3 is TGCGCCAGCAGCCAGATAGCGGGAGGGCTCGACTACGAGCAGTACTTC. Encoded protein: CASSQIAGGLDYEQYF.

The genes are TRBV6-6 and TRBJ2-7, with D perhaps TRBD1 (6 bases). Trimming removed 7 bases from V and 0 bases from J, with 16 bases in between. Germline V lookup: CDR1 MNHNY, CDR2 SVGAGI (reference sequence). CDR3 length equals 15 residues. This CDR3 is CASIGTLDSSYEQYF. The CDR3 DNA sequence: TGTGCCAGCATCGGAACTTTGGACAGCTCCTACGAGCAGTACTTC.

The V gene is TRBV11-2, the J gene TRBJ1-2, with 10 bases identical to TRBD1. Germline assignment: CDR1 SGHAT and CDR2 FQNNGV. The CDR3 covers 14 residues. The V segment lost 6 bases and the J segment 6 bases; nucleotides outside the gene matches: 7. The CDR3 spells CASRLGTGADGYTF. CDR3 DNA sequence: TGTGCCAGCAGGTTGGGGACAGGGGCAGATGGCTACACCTTC.